The rows below give T cell receptor beta chains drawn from one sample of a study of T cells after posttransplantation cyclophosphamide. TCRdb's table, derived via immunoSEQ multiplex PCR, lists solely in-frame clones and lacks some. The data show approximately 15,000 clones, none appearing only once, with more than 20% held by the ten largest. The input for sequencing was PBMCs, taken 950 to 1,200 days after allogeneic stem cell transplant with posttransplant cyclophosphamide. The receptors here all came from a female patient aged 40-50 years who received an allogeneic stem cell transplant from a related donor, was CMV-positive, and had no GVHD. The T cells may partly be graft donor cells. Both conserved end residues are part of each CDR3.

TRBJ2-3 TRBV10-3 CATEARDREATGTQYF
TRBJ1-2 TRBV5-4 CASSLDSGLPPDYGYTF
TRBJ2-3 TRBV5-4 CASANQRLAGTDTQYF
TRBJ2-7 TRBV7-6 CASSLAGQGAGEQYF
TRBJ2-3 TRBV9 CASSVRAGEWMSTDTQYF
TRBJ2-5 TRBV12-5 CASGLALAGRETQYF
TRBJ2-7 TRBV13 CASRRTGHYEQYF
TRBJ2-5 TRBV27 CASSFRLAGGRGTETQYF
TRBJ2-7 TRBV4-1 CASSPRTGAYEQYF
TRBJ2-6 TRBV9 CASSFPGANVLTF
TRBJ2-2 TRBV18 CASSPQGRTGELFF
TRBJ1-1 TRBV11-2 CASSPGKNTEAFF
TRBJ1-2 TRBV4-3 CASSQAAGLGYTF
TRBJ1-5 TRBV19 CASSPQGVRQPQHF
TRBJ2-1 TRBV5-1 CASSSTGLAPHEQFF
TRBJ2-7 TRBV10-3 CAISDRTGGAYEQYF
TRBJ1-2 TRBV27 CASSLRGRNYGYTF
TRBJ1-1 TRBV9 CASSVGGGKAEAFF
TRBJ2-6 TRBV20-1 CSADKLNVLTF
TRBJ1-6 TRBV5-4 CASSAGQFSYNSPLHF
TRBJ1-3 TRBV29-1 CSVAGEFGNTIYF
TRBJ2-5 TRBV7-6 CASSGGGAWETQYF
TRBJ2-1 TRBV7-6 CASSLRPASGGAYEQFF
TRBJ1-2 TRBV10-3 CAIGPQGGGGYGYTF
TRBJ2-3 TRBV5-6 CASSLGAGMATDTQYF
TRBJ2-7 TRBV11-2 CASSLDRTPLYEQYF
TRBJ2-7 TRBV5-1 CASSLAGLKWNEQYF
TRBJ1-5 TRBV5-1 CASSLEPNQPQHF
TRBJ1-6 TRBV10-3 CAISELGQGGSPLHF
TRBJ2-2 TRBV7-9 CASSYPDWPYTGELFF
TRBJ2-7 TRBV9 CASSFKQGTAYEQYF
TRBJ2-1 TRBV5-1 CASSQDWTEQFF
TRBJ1-1 TRBV7-9 CASSLANAEAFF
NA TRBV29-1 CSVGKRGQTEQYF